Reported below is one T cell receptor (beta chain). In the original analysis: Estimates of nucleated cell counts were drawn from the amplification of reference gene primers. Using immunoSEQ multiplex PCR, the repertoire was profiled, and TCRdb retains in-frame clones only, with some absent. V, J and clone size were drawn from that table, and D and trimming were deduced from the DNA. The table includes 250,000 to 300,000 clones, roughly 85% detected once. V lost 2 bases, J lost 2 bases, and 3 bases stayed unmatched. The CDR3 runs 15 residues. The germline V gene has CDR1 SGHRS and CDR2 YFSETQ. The data were obtained in a study of blood T cell repertoires in COVID-19. The wider study: COVID-19 samples collected from the United States, Italy and Spain covered acute and convalescent phases. Sources were T cells, B-cell-depleted T cells, or PBMCs; the material itself was cDNA or gDNA.

The chain has TRBV5-1 and TRBJ1-3, with 8 bases identical to TRBD1. What was sequenced was peripheral blood. The TCR originated in a man aged 55 to 69 who had recovered from COVID-19. The CDR3 region has the DNA TGCGCCAGCAGCTTACAGGGGGTACCTGGAAACACCATATATTTT. Protein: CASSLQGVPGNTIYF.